Listed below are T cell receptor beta chains from one sample, sequenced in a study of human CD8 memory T cell subsets. TCRdb reprocessed the 5' RACE reads and stores each CDR3 protein as one record, lacking DNA. The sample table sets out approximately 9,300 distinct CDR3 sequences. Input material: CD8+ T cells from PBMCs. The receptors originated from a human donor in good health. The CDR3 runs from the conserved cysteine through the conserved F or W. Expanded clones get a size class; other rows say once, few or many, or leave the size out.

j_call v_call clone_size cdr3_aa
TRBJ2-5 TRBV12-5 - CASGAGETQYF
TRBJ1-1 TRBV9 - CASSVDATGVNTEAFF
TRBJ2-7 TRBV20-1 - CSARKGLGEQYF
TRBJ1-2 TRBV4-1 medium-sized CASSQEGQGKTF
TRBJ2-1 TRBV6-4 - CASSEAGSFDEQFF
TRBJ2-7 TRBV9 - CASSVSGTGSYEQYF
TRBJ2-1 TRBV6-5 - CASSLRPGQGGNEQFF
TRBJ1-3 TRBV7-9 medium-sized CASSPAVSGNTIYF
TRBJ1-1 TRBV4-3 medium-sized CASSRDRENTEAFF
TRBJ1-1 TRBV20-1 medium-sized CSARRTGVMNTEAFF
TRBJ1-6 TRBV4-2 medium-sized CASSQDTWDSEDSYNSPLHF
TRBJ2-4 TRBV25-1 - CASSESGEAKNIQYF
TRBJ2-7 TRBV7-2 - CASSPGLAAYEQYF
TRBJ2-1 TRBV7-3 - CASSLTTSNEQFF
TRBJ2-1 TRBV5-1 - CASSGAGDYNEQFF
TRBJ2-1 TRBV7-9 - CASSLPEEREQFF
TRBJ2-2 TRBV4-1 - CASSLSGPTGELFF
TRBJ2-7 TRBV27 medium-sized CASSFSASSYEQYF
TRBJ2-3 TRBV19 - CASSGRNTDTQYF
TRBJ2-1 TRBV6-6 medium-sized CASSYSLNEQFF
TRBJ2-2 TRBV6-4 - CASSDSATGELFF
TRBJ2-1 TRBV7-2 - CASSLERLTYNEQFF
TRBJ1-1 TRBV12-3/TRBV12-4 medium-sized CASSASGVNTEAFF
TRBJ1-1 TRBV6-5 - CASSYLEGGTEAFF
TRBJ2-4 TRBV20-1 - CSARDRGEVSKNIQYF
TRBJ2-2 TRBV7-9 - CASSRKGIENTGELFF
TRBJ2-3 TRBV7-3 - CASSLLGGDTQYF
TRBJ1-2 TRBV28 - CASSSRMTGHYGYTF
TRBJ2-7 TRBV6-2/TRBV6-3 - CASSPRDREWSEQYF
TRBJ2-7 TRBV28 - CASSLRLNPYEQYF
TRBJ2-7 TRBV7-9 - CASSHIDPDYEQYF